Listed below are T cell receptor beta chains from one sample, sequenced in a study of CD8 T cells in Susac syndrome. In TCRdb, the immunoSEQ multiplex PCR reads were re-called with MiXCR into one record per CDR3 protein. Found here are 170,000 or so distinct CDR3 sequences, about 96% of them singletons; the top ten hold 0.12%. The sequencing input was CD4+ T cells from PBMCs. These receptors all come from a human donor with Susac syndrome. CDR3s include the opening cysteine and the closing phenylalanine or tryptophan. The D gene is left open where the match is weak. Clone sizes are given selectively: once, few, many, or a class where the clone is expanded.

D	size	V	J	CDR3	DNA
.	.	TRBV27	TRBJ2-7	CASSYLGDSSYEQYF	TGTGCCAGCAGTTATCTGGGCGATAGCTCCTACGAGCAGTACTTC
.	.	TRBV9	TRBJ1-2	CASSVGRGNYGYTF	TGTGCCAGCAGCGTAGGTCGCGGTAACTATGGCTACACCTTC
TRBD2	.	TRBV20-1	TRBJ2-1	CSALRRLAYNEQFF	TGCAGTGCCCTTCGCCGACTAGCGTACAATGAGCAGTTCTTC
.	.	TRBV7-3	TRBJ1-6	CASIRTPLHF	TGTGCCAGCATAAGGACACCCCTCCACTTT
.	.	TRBV2	TRBJ2-5	CASSAGGIQETQYF	TGTGCCAGCAGCGCCGGCGGTATACAAGAGACCCAGTACTTC
TRBD1	.	TRBV10-3	TRBJ2-7	CAIRPDRVSYEQYF	TGTGCCATCAGGCCGGACAGGGTGTCCTACGAGCAGTACTTC
.	.	TRBV30	TRBJ2-7	CAWNLGLVGYEQYF	TGTGCCTGGAATTTGGGGCTAGTCGGATACGAGCAGTACTTC
TRBD1	.	TRBV15	TRBJ2-2	CATSRDLDRAGELFF	TGTGCCACCAGCAGAGATCTGGACAGGGCCGGGGAGCTGTTTTTT
.	.	TRBV27	TRBJ1-1	CASSPSQGRAEAFF	TGTGCCAGCAGTCCGAGTCAGGGCAGGGCTGAAGCTTTCTTT
.	.	TRBV6-5	TRBJ2-2	CATKADPNTGELFF	TGTGCCACGAAAGCGGACCCGAACACCGGGGAGCTGTTTTTT
TRBD2	once	TRBV9	TRBJ2-3	CASSVLAGADFSTDTQYF	TGTGCCAGCAGCGTTCTAGCGGGCGCCGACTTTAGCACAGATACGCAGTATTTT
.	.	TRBV5-1	TRBJ1-2	CASSLAGTDNYGYTF	TGCGCCAGCAGCTTGGCCGGAACAGATAACTATGGCTACACCTTC
.	once	TRBV18	TRBJ1-1	CASSPTSYSHEAFF	TGTGCCAGCTCACCAACTTCATACAGCCATGAAGCTTTCTTT
TRBD1	.	TRBV3-1	TRBJ2-7	CASSQGRTGAYEQYF	TGTGCCAGCAGCCAAGGGAGGACAGGGGCCTACGAGCAGTACTTC
.	.	TRBV15	TRBJ2-6	CATSRVVGVSGANVLTF	TGTGCCACCAGCAGAGTGGTGGGGGTCTCTGGGGCCAACGTCCTGACTTTC
TRBD1	once	TRBV7-2	TRBJ2-3	CASSPRDRDTQYF	TGTGCCAGCAGCCCCAGGGACAGAGATACGCAGTATTTT
TRBD1	.	TRBV7-6	TRBJ1-4	CASSSPGQGYEKLFF	TGTGCCAGCAGCTCTCCGGGACAGGGGTATGAAAAACTGTTTTTT
.	once	TRBV20-1	TRBJ1-5	CSARVARLDNQPQHF	TGCAGTGCTAGAGTAGCCCGGTTGGACAATCAGCCCCAGCATTTT
.	.	TRBV3-1	TRBJ1-1	CASSQADRHTEAFF	TGTGCCAGCAGCCAAGCTGACAGGCACACTGAAGCTTTCTTT
.	.	TRBV29-1	TRBJ2-2	CSVGFQGSGELFF	TGCAGCGTTGGGTTTCAAGGATCCGGGGAGCTGTTTTTT
.	.	TRBV28	TRBJ1-3	CASSISTRGNTIYF	TGTGCCAGCAGTATCTCGACCCGAGGAAACACCATATATTTT
.	.	TRBV28	TRBJ2-5	CASSSGERTQYF	TGTGCCAGCAGTTCCGGTGAGAGGACCCAGTACTTC
TRBD1	.	TRBV24-1	TRBJ1-2	CATSDTEDTGEDGYTF	TGTGCCACCAGTGATACTGAAGATACAGGGGAGGATGGCTACACCTTC
TRBD2	once	TRBV29-1	TRBJ2-5	CSVETSGVVVTQYF	TGCAGCGTTGAGACTAGCGGGGTCGTAGTGACCCAGTACTTC
.	.	TRBV2	TRBJ2-7	CASSSPVVAAYEQYF	TGTGCCAGCAGCAGCCCCGTGGTAGCGGCCTACGAGCAGTACTTC
.	.	TRBV29-1	TRBJ2-3	CSVENAGGTQYF	TGCAGCGTTGAAAATGCTGGGGGAACGCAGTATTTT
.	few	TRBV18	TRBJ1-1	CASSGGQNTEAFF	TGTGCCAGCTCAGGGGGGCAGAACACTGAAGCTTTCTTT
.	.	TRBV29-1	TRBJ2-1	CSVQGVHNEQFF	TGCAGCGTACAGGGTGTACACAATGAGCAGTTCTTC
.	.	TRBV6-6	TRBJ1-1	CASSRTVNTEAFF	TGTGCCAGCAGCCGAACAGTGAACACTGAAGCTTTCTTT
TRBD1	.	TRBV2	TRBJ1-5	CASSAQGQGIQPQHF	TGTGCCAGCAGTGCCCAGGGACAGGGAATACAGCCCCAGCATTTT
TRBD2	.	TRBV5-4	TRBJ2-1	CASSLAPLAGGPSGEQFF	TGTGCCAGCAGCTTGGCCCCTCTAGCGGGAGGGCCTTCTGGTGAGCAGTTCTTC
.	.	TRBV6-1	TRBJ1-2	CASSEIKNYTF	TGTGCCAGCAGTGAGATTAAGAACTACACCTTC
.	.	TRBV7-2	TRBJ2-5	CASSPTSVQTQYF	TGTGCCAGCAGTCCGACATCGGTACAGACCCAGTACTTC
.	.	TRBV11-2	TRBJ1-1	CASSRATVGTEAFF	TGTGCCAGCAGCCGAGCTACGGTGGGCACTGAAGCTTTCTTT
.	.	TRBV20-1	TRBJ2-5	CSASVTVGETQYF	TGCAGTGCTAGTGTCACCGTGGGGGAGACCCAGTACTTC
TRBD1	.	TRBV6-1	TRBJ1-5	CASSGTGGFGQPQHF	TGTGCCAGCAGCGGGACAGGGGGGTTCGGCCAGCCCCAGCATTTT
.	.	TRBV18	TRBJ2-7	CASSPGRGSYEQYF	TGTGCCAGCTCACCGGGACGCGGCTCCTACGAGCAGTACTTC
TRBD2	.	TRBV6-2/TRBV6-3	TRBJ2-3	CASSLLAATQYF	TGTGCCAGCAGTTTACTAGCGGCGACGCAGTATTTT
.	.	TRBV4-2	TRBJ2-5	CASSHRHRVETQYF	TGTGCCAGCAGCCATAGACACAGGGTGGAGACCCAGTACTTC
TRBD1	.	TRBV29-1	TRBJ2-1	CSVEWDRGSNEQFF	TGCAGCGTTGAGTGGGACAGGGGGAGCAATGAGCAGTTCTTC
.	.	TRBV9	TRBJ1-5	CASSVERWSQPQHF	TGTGCCAGCAGCGTAGAAAGATGGAGTCAGCCCCAGCATTTT
.	.	TRBV29-1	TRBJ2-7	CSVTTGRLLYEQYF	TGCAGCGTTACGACGGGACGGCTACTCTACGAGCAGTACTTC
.	.	TRBV25-1	TRBJ2-5	CASSDTQETQYF	TGTGCCAGCAGTGATACGCAAGAGACCCAGTACTTC
.	.	TRBV20-1	TRBJ2-5	CSASPQGETQYF	TGCAGTGCTAGTCCGCAGGGGGAGACCCAGTACTTC
TRBD2	once	TRBV4-3	TRBJ2-4	CASSQSRTSGNIQYF	TGCGCCAGCAGCCAATCCCGGACTAGCGGAAACATTCAGTACTTC
TRBD2	.	TRBV29-1	TRBJ2-1	CSVISGRAYNEQFF	TGCAGCGTCATAAGCGGGAGGGCCTACAATGAGCAGTTCTTC
.	.	TRBV15	TRBJ2-3	CATSRDTLSGGTDTQYF	TGTGCCACCAGCAGAGATACCTTATCGGGGGGCACAGATACGCAGTATTTT
.	.	TRBV3-1	TRBJ2-5	CASSQTRQETQYF	TGTGCCAGCAGCCAAACTCGGCAAGAGACCCAGTACTTC